The clone carrying this TCR beta chain showed up many times. Its cognate antigen is unknown. The data originate from a study of T cells in Graves' hyperthyroidism and ophthalmopathy. Study results and caveats: Researchers found most expanded thyroid clonotypes above 0.001 in blood as well.

The study defined stable Graves' hyperthyroidism as no ophthalmopathy progression within 18 months. Patients aged 18 to 65 had newly diagnosed hyperthyroidism that had lasted under 2 months. The study based diagnoses on clinical symptoms, serum thyroxine and TRAb, thyroid ultrasound and orbital computed tomography. The V gene lost 0 bases and the J gene lost 3 bases, with 20 bases spanning the gap. The CDR3 totals 18 residues. Germline loops: CDR1 KGHSH, CDR2 LQKENI. The TCR beta CDR3 regions underwent amplification using RNA transcripts as the source. HTBI primers were employed in a first-round RT-PCR of the TCR CDR3. Each CDR3 protein gets one entry after TCRdb re-called the multiplex PCR reads with MiXCR. Found here are 600,000 to 900,000 distinct CDR3 sequences, about a sixth of them singletons; the top ten hold over 7.5%.

This clonotype was obtained from a man younger than 35 with Graves' hyperthyroidism. Sequencing was carried out using blood. The genes are TRBV18 and TRBJ2-5; possible D gene TRBD1, 5 bases. CDR3 amino acids: CASSPPQGMVGREETQYF. CDR3 nucleotide sequence: TGTGCCAGCTCACCACCGCAGGGTATGGTGGGTAGAGAAGAGACCCAGTACTTC. Together with reference TRBV18 and TRBJ2-5, the CDR3 gives the full variable domain: NAGVMQNPRHLVRRRGQEARLRCSPMKGHSHVYWYRQLPEEGLKFMVYLQKENIIDESGMPKERFSAEFPKEGPSILRIQQVVRGDSAAYFCASSPPQGMVGREETQYFGPGTRLLVL.